One and the same sample provided the 15 T cell receptor beta chains below, sequenced in a study of beta chain features in type 1 diabetes. Reverse transcription of all isolated RNA meant that expressed TCRB transcripts were sequenced. Only in-frame clones appear in the TCRdb table, and some are missing; sequencing was by immunoSEQ multiplex PCR. The sample carries 150,000 to 190,000 clones, roughly 8.1% recorded once. Sequenced input: central memory CD4+ T cells from blood. The origin of the receptors is a man younger than 30 in good health.

This sequence joins TRBV11-1 and TRBJ1-1; the D is unclear. This CDR3 region has 15 residues. The germline V and J ends were trimmed by 5 bases and 1 base, with 14 bases remaining between them. CDR1 is SGHAT and CDR2 is FQDESV in the germline V gene (reference sequence). CDR3 in amino acids: CASSLLGSSNTEAFF. The CDR3 nucleotides read TGTGCCAGCAGCCTCCTAGGAAGCTCGAACACTGAAGCTTTCTTT.

The chain recombines TRBV9 with TRBJ2-7; 9 nucleotides match TRBD2. The CDR3 has 19 residues. The V gene's germline CDR1 is SGDLS and CDR2 YYNGEE. J gave up 4 bases and V 4 bases, and 21 bases lay outside the gene matches. CDR3 in DNA: TGTGCCAGCAGCCCCAGGGCTAGCGGGGACCTCCTTAATACTTACGAGCAGTACTTC. It is translated as CASSPRASGDLLNTYEQYF.

This clone showed up just a few times. The CDR3 region has the DNA TGTGCCACCAGCAGGGGACAGGGCCCCACAGATACGCAGTATTTT. This sequence encodes CATSRGQGPTDTQYF. This sequence joins TRBV15 and TRBJ2-3; TRBD1 matches 9 bases. The CDR3 totals 15 residues. The germline V gene has CDR1 LNHNV and CDR2 YYDKDF (reference sequence). V shed 3 bases, J shed 2 bases, and the junction held 3 bases outside the gene matches.

This clone has more than one count but fewer than ten. The rearrangement joins TRBV29-1 to TRBJ2-5; 8 positions match TRBD2. The V gene end was trimmed by 3 bases and the J gene end by 3 bases; junction bases not matched to a gene: 6. Per germline, CDR1 SQVTM and CDR2 ANQGSEA. This CDR3 is built from 14 residues. CDR3 residues: CSVEVGGGEETQYF. The CDR3, as DNA: TGCAGCGTTGAGGTCGGGGGGGGAGAAGAGACCCAGTACTTC.

Only a few counts were recorded for this clone. The chain joins TRBV28 to TRBJ2-7; 9 bases align to TRBD2. Germline V CDR1 and CDR2: MDHEN, SYDVKM. The ends lost 7 bases at V and 0 bases at J; junction bases unmatched: 16. This CDR3 comprises 18 residues. The CDR3: CASTTPAAGGESSYEQYF. In DNA form, the CDR3 reads TGTGCCAGCACAACTCCGGCGGCGGGAGGGGAGAGCTCCTACGAGCAGTACTTC.

The rearrangement links TRBV30 to TRBJ1-5, with D possibly being TRBD1 (5 bases). Germline-derived CDR1 and CDR2 are GTSNPN and SVGIG (reference sequence). CDR3 length: 16 residues. V lost 3 bases to trimming and J lost 7 bases, with 22 bases between them. CDR3 sequence (DNA): TGTGCCTGGAGCACTTGGGGCAGCCAAAAGGTCCAGCCCCAGCATTTT. Protein: CAWSTWGSQKVQPQHF.

The table lists this clone with a few counts. The chain links TRBV27 to TRBJ1-1, with 7 bases aligning to TRBD1. The germline V gene has CDR1 MNHEY and CDR2 SMNVEV (reference sequence). V lost 0 bases to trimming and J lost 3 bases; unmatched junction nucleotides: 7. The CDR3 contains 16 residues. CDR3 in DNA: TGTGCCAGCAGTTTATCCCCCCCAGGGGGGTACACTGAAGCTTTCTTT. Translated, it gives CASSLSPPGGYTEAFF.

This clone was detected a few times. V is TRBV19 and J is TRBJ1-2, with 8 positions matching TRBD1. The CDR3 covers 13 residues. The germline gives CDR1 LNHDA, CDR2 SQIVND (reference sequence). The J segment lost 6 bases and the V segment lost 1 base, leaving 1 base of the junction unmatched. CDR3 sequence reads: CASSIGTGNGYTF. In DNA, the CDR3 is TGTGCCAGTAGTATAGGGACAGGGAATGGCTACACCTTC.

This clone was recorded a few times. This chain joins TRBV29-1 and TRBJ1-1; 10 nucleotides line up with TRBD1. The V gene's germline CDR1 is SQVTM and CDR2 ANQGSEA. This CDR3 is 14 amino acids long. V lost 5 bases and J lost 1; bases outside the gene matches: 4. For the CDR3, the DNA is TGCAGCGTTAGGACAGGGGGATCGAACACTGAAGCTTTCTTT. This translates into CSVRTGGSNTEAFF.

The rearrangement joins TRBV11-2 to TRBJ2-7; D gene ambiguous. Germline assignment: CDR1 SGHAT and CDR2 FQNNGV. This CDR3 spans 12 amino acids. With 2 bases removed from V and 5 bases from J, the gap between germline ends came to 7 bases. The CDR3 is CASSLSGHEQYF. The CDR3 DNA is TGTGCCAGCAGCTTATCTGGGCACGAGCAGTACTTC.

The chain carries TRBV7-3 and TRBJ1-1; D remains ambiguous. The CDR3 contains 14 residues. Germline values: CDR1 SGHTA, CDR2 FQGTGA. V was shortened by 6 bases and J by 3 bases, with 14 bases between the two germline ends. The CDR3 loop reads CASRRTREDTEAFF. The CDR3 region has the DNA TGTGCCAGCAGACGCACGAGGGAGGACACTGAAGCTTTCTTT.

This clone was observed a handful of times. The V gene is TRBV2, the J gene TRBJ1-2; the D gene is possibly TRBD1 (5 bases). Trimming shortened V by 8 bases and J by 4 bases, and 17 bases separated the two germline ends. Germline V gene data show CDR1 as SNHLY and CDR2 as FYNNEI. The CDR3 is made up of 14 amino acids. The CDR3 is CASSYVQGLYGYTF. The CDR3, as DNA: TGTGCCAGCTCGTATGTGCAGGGACTCTATGGCTACACCTTC.

The rearrangement links TRBV28 to TRBJ2-6; D is perhaps TRBD1 (6 bases). The V and J ends lost 5 bases and 0 bases respectively, with 11 bases between them. Germline CDR1 MDHEN, CDR2 SYDVKM. The CDR3 has 16 amino acids. DNA of the CDR3: TGTGCCAGCAGTCGACAGGCCAGCTCTGGGGCCAACGTCCTGACTTTC. Its protein is CASSRQASSGANVLTF.

The J gene is TRBJ2-1, the V gene TRBV5-6; D uncertain. The CDR3 loop spans 13 amino acids. CDR1 is SGHDT, CDR2 YYEEEE, per germline. V was cut by 1 base and J by 8 bases, with 10 bases left in between. As DNA, the CDR3 is TGTGCCAGCAGCTTGTACGGGTACCATGAGCAGTTCTTC. Amino acids: CASSLYGYHEQFF. Together with reference TRBV5-6 and TRBJ2-1, the CDR3 gives the full variable domain: DAGVTQSPTHLIKTRGQQVTLRCSPKSGHDTVSWYQQALGQGPQFIFQYYEEEERQRGNFPDRFSGHQFPNYSSELNVNALLLGDSALYLCASSLYGYHEQFFGPGTRLTVL.

This clone was seen only a few times. V is TRBV5-6 and J is TRBJ2-3; no definite D call. Germline V lookup: CDR1 SGHDT, CDR2 YYEEEE. V was trimmed by 0 bases and J by 4 bases, leaving 9 bases between them. CDR3 length equals 14 residues. CDR3 nucleotides: TGTGCCAGCAGCTTGGTTGAGATCCCAGATACGCAGTATTTT. It encodes CASSLVEIPDTQYF.